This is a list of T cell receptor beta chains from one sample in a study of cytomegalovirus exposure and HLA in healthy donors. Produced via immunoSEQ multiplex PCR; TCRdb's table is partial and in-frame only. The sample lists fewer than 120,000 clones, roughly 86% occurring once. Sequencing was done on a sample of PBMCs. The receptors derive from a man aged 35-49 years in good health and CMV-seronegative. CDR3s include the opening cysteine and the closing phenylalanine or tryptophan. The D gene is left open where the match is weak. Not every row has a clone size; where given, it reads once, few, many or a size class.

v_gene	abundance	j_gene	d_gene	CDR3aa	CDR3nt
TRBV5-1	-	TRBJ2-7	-	CASSADNYEQYF	TGCGCCAGCAGCGCCGACAACTACGAGCAGTACTTC
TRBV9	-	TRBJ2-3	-	CASSEGLDRDTQYF	TGTGCCAGCAGCGAGGGGTTGGATCGAGATACGCAGTATTTT
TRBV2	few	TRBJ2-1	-	CASSVNNNEQFF	TGTGCCAGCAGTGTAAACAACAATGAGCAGTTCTTC
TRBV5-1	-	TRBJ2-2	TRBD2	CASVAGAANTGELFF	TGCGCCAGTGTAGCGGGGGCCGCGAACACCGGGGAGCTGTTTTTT
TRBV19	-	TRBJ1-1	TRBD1	CASSGQGANTEAFF	TGTGCCAGTAGTGGACAGGGAGCGAACACTGAAGCTTTCTTT
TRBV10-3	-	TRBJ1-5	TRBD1	CAISEKGTGQPQHF	TGTGCCATCAGTGAGAAAGGGACAGGACAGCCCCAGCATTTT
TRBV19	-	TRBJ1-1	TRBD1	CASSKTGKGEAFF	TGTGCCAGTAGTAAGACAGGGAAGGGTGAAGCTTTCTTT
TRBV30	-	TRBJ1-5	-	CAWSMGAILDSNQPQHF	TGTGCCTGGAGTATGGGGGCTATTCTTGATAGCAATCAGCCCCAGCATTTT
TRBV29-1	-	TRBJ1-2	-	CSVPNLGRNGYTF	TGCAGCGTTCCCAACCTGGGCCGGAATGGCTACACCTTC
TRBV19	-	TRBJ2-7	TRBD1	CATEDRAYEQYF	TGTGCCACCGAGGACAGGGCCTACGAGCAGTACTTC
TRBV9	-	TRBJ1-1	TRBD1	CASSPGQGREAFF	TGTGCCAGCAGCCCAGGACAGGGAAGGGAAGCTTTCTTT
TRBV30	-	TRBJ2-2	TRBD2	CAWSRPLAGGRYTGELFF	TGTGCCTGGAGCCGCCCGCTGGCGGGGGGGCGGTACACCGGGGAGCTGTTTTTT
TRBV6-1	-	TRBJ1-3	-	CASTQTRDTIYF	TGTGCCAGCACCCAGACTCGGGACACCATATATTTT
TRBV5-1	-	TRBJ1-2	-	CASSLRQGQRSSQGYTF	TGCGCCAGCAGCTTGAGGCAGGGGCAAAGATCCTCCCAAGGCTACACCTTC
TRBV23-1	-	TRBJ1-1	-	CASSQTNLNTEAFF	TGCGCCAGCAGTCAGACAAACTTGAACACTGAAGCTTTCTTT
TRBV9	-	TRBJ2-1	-	CASSSSGLSNEQFF	TGTGCCAGCAGTTCCTCGGGACTCAGCAATGAGCAGTTCTTC
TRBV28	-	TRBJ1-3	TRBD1	CASSLTGGGNTIYF	TGTGCCAGCAGTTTAACAGGGGGAGGAAACACCATATATTTT
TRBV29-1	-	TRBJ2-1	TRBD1	CSVERDRANEQFF	TGCAGCGTTGAACGGGACAGGGCGAATGAGCAGTTCTTC
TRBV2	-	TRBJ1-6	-	CASSSDGGNSPLHF	TGTGCCAGCAGTAGCGACGGGGGAAATTCACCCCTCCACTTT
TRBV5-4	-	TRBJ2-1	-	CNGSQAPNEQFF	TGTAACGGCTCCCAGGCCCCGAATGAGCAGTTCTTC
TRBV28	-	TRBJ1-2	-	CASSFPQGLHYGYTF	TGTGCCAGCAGTTTCCCCCAGGGTCTTCACTATGGCTACACCTTC
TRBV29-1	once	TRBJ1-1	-	CSGRRDGTEAFF	TGCAGCGGGCGACGGGATGGCACTGAAGCTTTCTTT
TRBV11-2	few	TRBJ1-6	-	CASSSRGNNSPLHF	TGTGCCAGCAGCTCCAGGGGCAATAATTCACCCCTCCACTTT
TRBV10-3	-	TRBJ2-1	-	CAIRVSGGHNEQFF	TGTGCCATCAGGGTGTCGGGGGGCCACAATGAGCAGTTCTTC
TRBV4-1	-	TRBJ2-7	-	CASSRAAASSSEQYF	TGCGCCAGCAGCCGAGCGGCAGCGTCCAGCTCCGAGCAGTACTTC
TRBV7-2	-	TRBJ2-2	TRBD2	CASNLVGTSNTGELFF	TGTGCCAGCAATTTAGTCGGGACTAGCAACACCGGGGAGCTGTTTTTT
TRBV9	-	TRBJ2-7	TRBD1	CASSVAQGSYEQYF	TGTGCCAGCAGCGTAGCACAGGGGTCCTACGAGCAGTACTTC
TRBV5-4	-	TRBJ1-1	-	CASSPLQGRNTEAFF	TGTGCCAGCAGCCCCCTCCAGGGGAGGAACACTGAAGCTTTCTTT
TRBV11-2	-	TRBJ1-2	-	CASSLDDKAGYTF	TGTGCCAGCAGCTTAGATGACAAGGCTGGCTACACCTTC
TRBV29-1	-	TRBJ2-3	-	CSVEAGGPQYF	TGCAGCGTTGAAGCGGGGGGCCCTCAGTATTTT
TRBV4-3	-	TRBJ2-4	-	CASSQDRGGGRDIQYF	TGCGCCAGCAGCCAAGATCGAGGAGGGGGCAGGGACATTCAGTACTTC
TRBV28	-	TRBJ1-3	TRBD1	CASQGGAYGNTIYF	TGTGCCAGCCAAGGGGGCGCGTATGGAAACACCATATATTTT
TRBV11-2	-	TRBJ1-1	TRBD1	CASSTRDREKAFF	TGTGCCAGCAGCACCCGGGACAGGGAAAAAGCTTTCTTT
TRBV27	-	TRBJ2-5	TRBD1	CASSLSGQPGTQYF	TGTGCCAGCAGTTTATCGGGACAGCCGGGAACCCAGTACTTC
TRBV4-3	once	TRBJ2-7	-	CASSQDWVRDRRTYEQYF	TGCGCCAGCAGCCAAGATTGGGTGCGGGACCGACGCACCTACGAGCAGTACTTC
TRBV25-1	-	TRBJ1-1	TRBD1	CASTDRQYTEAFF	TGTGCCAGCACGGACAGGCAGTACACTGAAGCTTTCTTT
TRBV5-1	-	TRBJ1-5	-	CASSLEQGGGQPQHF	TGCGCCAGCAGCTTGGAACAGGGAGGGGGACAGCCCCAGCATTTT
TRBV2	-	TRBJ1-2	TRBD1	CASRGQGNYGYTF	TGTGCCAGCAGGGGACAGGGGAACTATGGCTACACCTTC
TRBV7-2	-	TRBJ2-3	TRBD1	CASRAPGQFTDTQYF	TGTGCCAGCAGGGCCCCGGGACAGTTCACAGATACGCAGTATTTT
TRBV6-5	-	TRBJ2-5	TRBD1	CASTDQGAKQETQYF	TGTGCCAGCACCGACCAGGGGGCCAAACAAGAGACCCAGTACTTC
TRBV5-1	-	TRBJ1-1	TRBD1	CASSPGTGGARYTEAFF	TGCGCCAGCAGCCCTGGGACAGGGGGCGCGAGGTACACTGAAGCTTTCTTT
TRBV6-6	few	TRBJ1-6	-	CASRKGLAQNSPLHF	TGTGCCTCCCGCAAGGGGCTTGCCCAAAATTCACCCCTCCACTTT
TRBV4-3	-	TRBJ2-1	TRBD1	CASSQEGQGVGEQFF	TGCGCCAGCAGCCAGGAGGGACAGGGTGTGGGTGAGCAGTTCTTC
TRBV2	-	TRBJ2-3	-	CASRKGQGLDTQYF	TGTGCCAGCAGGAAGGGCCAGGGGTTGGATACGCAGTATTTT
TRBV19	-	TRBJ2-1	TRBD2	CASSSLAGGFYNEQFF	TGTGCCAGTAGCTCTCTAGCGGGGGGGTTCTACAATGAGCAGTTCTTC
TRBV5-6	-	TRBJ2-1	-	CASSLADSPPRREQFF	TGTGCCAGCAGCTTGGCGGACAGTCCCCCAAGGAGGGAGCAGTTCTTC
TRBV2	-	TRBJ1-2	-	CASSVVTFGGYTF	TGTGCCAGCAGTGTGGTAACCTTCGGTGGCTACACCTTC
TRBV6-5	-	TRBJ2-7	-	CASSPGQSYEQYF	TGTGCCAGCAGTCCTGGACAGTCCTACGAGCAGTACTTC
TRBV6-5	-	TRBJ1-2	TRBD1	CASRSGTGSYGYTF	TGTGCCAGCAGATCCGGGACAGGATCTTATGGCTACACCTTC